Listed below are T cell receptor beta chains from one sample, sequenced in a study of T cell responses to AZD1222 COVID-19 vaccine. Generated by immunoSEQ multiplex PCR, the TCRdb table keeps only in-frame clones and is missing some. The data hold approximately 140,000 clones, with around 90% observed a single time. The specimen comprised peripheral blood, sampled on day 0 of AZD1222 vaccination. These receptors all come from an adult in good health. Each CDR3 is given with its conserved first and last residue. Fields, in order: CDR3 DNA, CDR3 protein, J gene, D gene, V gene, clone size. D genes are given only for firm matches. Clone size, where shown, is once, few, many, or a class for clones that have expanded.

CDR3 DNA: TGTGCCAGCACCGTACCCCAGCTTAATTCACCCCTCCACTTT
CDR3 protein: CASTVPQLNSPLHF
J gene: TRBJ1-6
D gene: NA
V gene: TRBV28
clone size: NA

CDR3 DNA: TGTGCCAGCAGCTGGGCGACTAGTTTAAGCTCTGGGGCCAACGTCCTGACTTTC
CDR3 protein: CASSWATSLSSGANVLTF
J gene: TRBJ2-6
D gene: NA
V gene: TRBV5-6
clone size: NA

CDR3 DNA: TGTGCCAGCTCACCACTGAGTGGACAGGGGGCGAATGAGCAGTTCTTC
CDR3 protein: CASSPLSGQGANEQFF
J gene: TRBJ2-1
D gene: TRBD1
V gene: TRBV18
clone size: NA

CDR3 DNA: TGTGCCAGTTCCCCAGGGGGAGGTGGGGCCAACGTCCTGACTTTC
CDR3 protein: CASSPGGGGANVLTF
J gene: TRBJ2-6
D gene: NA
V gene: TRBV19
clone size: NA

CDR3 DNA: TGCGCCAGCAGCCAAGGGGGGACTAGCCTTGCCGGGGAGCTGTTTTTT
CDR3 protein: CASSQGGTSLAGELFF
J gene: TRBJ2-2
D gene: TRBD2
V gene: TRBV4-1
clone size: NA

CDR3 DNA: TGCGCCAGCAGCCCCTCGCGGGAGGGCTTCGGGACCCAGTACTTC
CDR3 protein: CASSPSREGFGTQYF
J gene: TRBJ2-5
D gene: TRBD2
V gene: TRBV5-1
clone size: once

CDR3 DNA: TGTGCCAGCAGTTACTCCACAGTCGTGGGCATTCAGTACTTC
CDR3 protein: CASSYSTVVGIQYF
J gene: TRBJ2-4
D gene: NA
V gene: TRBV6-2/TRBV6-3
clone size: once

CDR3 DNA: TGCGCCAGCAGTGAGCAATGGTGGCAGGCAAGATCCTACGAGCAGTACTTC
CDR3 protein: CASSEQWWQARSYEQYF
J gene: TRBJ2-7
D gene: NA
V gene: TRBV10-2
clone size: NA

CDR3 DNA: TGTGCCAGCTCACAATTGACAGGGAACACAGATACGCAGTATTTT
CDR3 protein: CASSQLTGNTDTQYF
J gene: TRBJ2-3
D gene: TRBD1
V gene: TRBV18
clone size: NA

CDR3 DNA: TGCGCCAGCAGCTTGACAGGGAGCTCCTACAATGAGCAGTTCTTC
CDR3 protein: CASSLTGSSYNEQFF
J gene: TRBJ2-1
D gene: NA
V gene: TRBV5-1
clone size: NA

CDR3 DNA: TGTGCCAGCACCCCGCGGGGGGAAAAGAGTTCACCCCTCCACTTT
CDR3 protein: CASTPRGEKSSPLHF
J gene: TRBJ1-6
D gene: NA
V gene: TRBV7-9
clone size: NA

CDR3 DNA: TGTGCCAGCAGCTTACGGGGACCGAGCTCCTACAATGAGCAGTTCTTC
CDR3 protein: CASSLRGPSSYNEQFF
J gene: TRBJ2-1
D gene: NA
V gene: TRBV7-8
clone size: NA

CDR3 DNA: TGTGCCAGTAGTCTCCCGGGGGGCCAGAACACTGAAGCTTTCTTT
CDR3 protein: CASSLPGGQNTEAFF
J gene: TRBJ1-1
D gene: NA
V gene: TRBV19
clone size: NA

CDR3 DNA: TGTGCCAGCAGCGCCCGACAGGCCTCTGGAAACACCATATATTTT
CDR3 protein: CASSARQASGNTIYF
J gene: TRBJ1-3
D gene: NA
V gene: TRBV7-2
clone size: NA

CDR3 DNA: TGTGCCAGTAGTGCCCGGACTTCTAATTCACCCCTCCACTTT
CDR3 protein: CASSARTSNSPLHF
J gene: TRBJ1-6
D gene: NA
V gene: TRBV19
clone size: once

CDR3 DNA: TGTGCCAGCAGCCGGCTCAGCGGGGAGCTGTTTTTT
CDR3 protein: CASSRLSGELFF
J gene: TRBJ2-2
D gene: NA
V gene: TRBV7-3
clone size: NA

CDR3 DNA: TGTGCCAGCAGTTTGTTGAACTATGGCTACACCTTC
CDR3 protein: CASSLLNYGYTF
J gene: TRBJ1-2
D gene: NA
V gene: TRBV28
clone size: NA

CDR3 DNA: TGTGCCAGCAGCTTACAGGGAGAGACCCAGTACTTC
CDR3 protein: CASSLQGETQYF
J gene: TRBJ2-5
D gene: NA
V gene: TRBV11-2
clone size: NA

CDR3 DNA: TGTGCCAGCAGTCCGGGACCTCGCTACAATGAGCAGTTCTTC
CDR3 protein: CASSPGPRYNEQFF
J gene: TRBJ2-1
D gene: NA
V gene: TRBV5-6
clone size: NA